The clone carrying this T cell receptor beta chain was observed many times. Its antigen is currently unknown. The V end lost 5 bases, the J end lost 2 bases, and 16 bases lay between the germline ends. Per the germline V gene, CDR1 is MNHEY and CDR2 is SMNVEV (reference sequence). The CDR3 sequence is 16 residues long. This specimen belongs to a study of glioma-infiltrating T cells. Study-wide results and caveats: Non-neoplastic patients had below-expected tissue-blood divergence, while all gliomas exceeded expectation.

Using RNA template, CDR3s of TCR alpha and beta were amplified with iRepertoire arm-PCR. TCRdb called the multiplex PCR reads again in MiXCR, with one record for every CDR3 protein. This table holds 100,000 to 150,000 distinct CDR3 sequences, 24% found once. V is TRBV27 and J is TRBJ2-1; no reliable D call. This TCR derives from a human donor with low-grade glioma or glioblastoma, undergoing nonglioma brain surgery, or in good health (not recorded which). Sequenced material: glioma tissue, nonneoplastic brain tissue, or PBMCs (not recorded which). The CDR3 DNA follows: TGTGCCAGCAGTCTCGGGTGGTCTACTACCTACAATGAGCAGTTCTTC. This codes for CASSLGWSTTYNEQFF.